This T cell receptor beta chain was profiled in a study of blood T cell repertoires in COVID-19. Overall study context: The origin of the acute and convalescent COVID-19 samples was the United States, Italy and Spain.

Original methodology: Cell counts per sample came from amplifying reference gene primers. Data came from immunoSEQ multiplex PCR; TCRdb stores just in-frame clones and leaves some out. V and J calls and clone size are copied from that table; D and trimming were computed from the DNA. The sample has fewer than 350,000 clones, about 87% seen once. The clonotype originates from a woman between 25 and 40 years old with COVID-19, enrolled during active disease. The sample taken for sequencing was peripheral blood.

The CDR3 DNA sequence: TGTGCCAGCAGTCCGGGACAGGGTGAAGATACGCAGTATTTT. As protein: CASSPGQGEDTQYF. The chain couples TRBV27 to TRBJ2-3; 9 bases match TRBD1. Per the germline V gene, CDR1 is MNHEY and CDR2 is SMNVEV (reference sequence). Losses at the gene ends were 5 bases for V and 5 bases for J; bases not matched to a gene: 5. The CDR3 covers 14 residues.